The clone carrying this T cell receptor beta chain is a singleton in its sample. Its target is unknown. One end of the junction is discordant with germline, which a read error may explain. After constant-region reverse-primer amplification, full-length variable regions underwent semi-nested PCR with Nested Universal Primer A. Each CDR3 protein is one row after TCRdb ran MiXCR on the 5' RACE reads. The table has some 44,000 distinct CDR3 sequences, 22% seen once. Study findings and constraints: Greatest tumor Treg TCR overlap was with tumor naive CD4+ cells. Larger-cohort validation covered only one TCR beta V-J rearrangement. Tumor memory CD4+ T cell TCR gene usage clustered with blood and lymph node memory CD4+ cells and lymph node naive CD4+ cells.

Cells sorted as Tregs were CD4+, CD25+ and CD127-/low. CDR1 and CDR2 (germline): MGHRA, YSYEKL. The CDR3 totals 16 residues. The sample was Tregs sorted from blood. The TCR comes from a female donor with breast cancer. The chain combines TRBV4-1 with TRBJ2-7; TRBD1 is a possible D gene (5 bases). The CDR3 coding sequence is TGCGCCGGCAGCCAAGTACTGGACATCTCGTCCTACGAGCAGTACTTC. The encoded protein is CAGSQVLDISSYEQYF.